A selection of T cell receptor beta chains follows, all from one sample in a study of regulatory T cells in long-lasting Graves disease. TCRdb recomputed calls from the multiplex PCR reads with MiXCR, one row per CDR3 protein. The table shows 360,000 or so distinct CDR3 sequences, with 12% occurring only once. These data were likewise used in another study, on T cells in Graves' hyperthyroidism and ophthalmopathy.

The specimen was peripheral blood mononuclear cells (PBMCs), collected at new diagnosis, from a patient treated with antithyroid drugs. These receptor sequences come from a woman between 18 and 29 years old with Graves disease. Each CDR3 is given with its conserved first and last residue. The order of the fields is V gene, D gene, J gene, clone size, CDR3 DNA, CDR3 protein. A D gene is named only where the DNA matches it firmly. A row's size may be missing; if present it is once, few, many or a size class.

v_call: TRBV29-1; d_call: -; j_call: TRBJ2-2; clone_size: -; cdr3_nt: TGCAGCGTTCAGGAACAGGGTACGCTGTTTTTT; cdr3_aa: CSVQEQGTLFF
v_call: TRBV7-9; d_call: -; j_call: TRBJ1-2; clone_size: few; cdr3_nt: TGTGCCAGCAGCTTTGAAAGGGGGACTAACTATGGCTACACCTTC; cdr3_aa: CASSFERGTNYGYTF
v_call: TRBV4-2; d_call: -; j_call: TRBJ1-1; clone_size: many; cdr3_nt: TGTGCCAGCAGCCAAGTGGCCGAGAACACTGAAGCTTTCTTT; cdr3_aa: CASSQVAENTEAFF
v_call: TRBV11-1; d_call: -; j_call: TRBJ1-6; clone_size: many; cdr3_nt: TGTGCCAGCAGCTTACTCCGTCGAATTGAGGGTTCACCCCTCCACTTT; cdr3_aa: CASSLLRRIEGSPLHF
v_call: TRBV7-2; d_call: TRBD2; j_call: TRBJ2-3; clone_size: few; cdr3_nt: TGTGCCAGCAGCGCCGACGGGCGGGGGGCCCTCACAGATACGCAGTATTTT; cdr3_aa: CASSADGRGALTDTQYF
v_call: TRBV6-2/TRBV6-3; d_call: -; j_call: TRBJ1-2; clone_size: many; cdr3_nt: TGTGCCGGTCGTAAGGCAGAAGGGGTGAAACGACATGGCTACACCTTC; cdr3_aa: CAGRKAEGVKRHGYTF
v_call: TRBV5-6; d_call: TRBD1; j_call: TRBJ1-2; clone_size: few; cdr3_nt: TGTGCCAGCTTCCGGGACAGGGGCTATGGCTACACCTTC; cdr3_aa: CASFRDRGYGYTF
v_call: TRBV7-2; d_call: -; j_call: TRBJ1-5; clone_size: many; cdr3_nt: TGTGCCAGCAGCCCATCAGGGCTCGCGAGCAATCAGCCCCAGCATTTT; cdr3_aa: CASSPSGLASNQPQHF
v_call: TRBV29-1; d_call: -; j_call: TRBJ1-1; clone_size: -; cdr3_nt: TGCAGCGTTGAAGATCGGGGGGCTGGCAGGGTAGCTTTCTTT; cdr3_aa: CSVEDRGAGRVAFF
v_call: TRBV7-8; d_call: -; j_call: TRBJ1-3; clone_size: many; cdr3_nt: TGTGCCAGCAGCCCGGGCTTCTCTGGAAACACCATATATTTT; cdr3_aa: CASSPGFSGNTIYF
v_call: TRBV5-1; d_call: -; j_call: TRBJ2-2; clone_size: -; cdr3_nt: TGCGCCAGCAGCCCGGACCCTTCAAGAGGAAGTTCCGGGGAGCTGTTTTTT; cdr3_aa: CASSPDPSRGSSGELFF
v_call: TRBV2; d_call: -; j_call: TRBJ1-2; clone_size: many; cdr3_nt: TGTGCCAGCAGTGGGCCCATTGCGGGCTACACCTTC; cdr3_aa: CASSGPIAGYTF
v_call: TRBV4-2; d_call: -; j_call: TRBJ1-1; clone_size: many; cdr3_nt: TGTGCCAGCAGCCAAGATACCGCCCTCGGGGCTGAAGCTTTCTTT; cdr3_aa: CASSQDTALGAEAFF